A single sample gave rise to the 23 T cell receptor beta chains below, sequenced in a study of control samples from healthy donors and cancer patients (dated by TCRdb to about 2020). Preparation of the library involved the immunoSEQ multiplex PCR assay. TCRdb retrieved this table from immuneACCESS and kept in-frame rearrangements only. Not all clones are present; in checked studies, unresolved V genes account for under half, and no reason is known for the remainder. This sample holds 80,000 to 100,000 clones; roughly 92% were observed only once. Jointly, the top ten make up about 3% of the sample. The material sequenced was blood. These receptors were taken from a human donor in good health. The donor label of this sample is uncertain.

The J gene is TRBJ2-5, the V gene TRBV5-1, with D possibly being TRBD1 (5 bases). Germline V gives CDR1 SGHRS, CDR2 YFSETQ. This CDR3 region has 13 residues. V was pared by 2 bases and J by 2 bases, with 7 bases between. The CDR3: CASSFGHQETQYF. The DNA of the CDR3 is TGCGCCAGCAGCTTCGGACATCAAGAGACCCAGTACTTC.

With respect to this clone: The germline gene is not matched at one end of the junction; a read error may be the cause. The CDR3 spells CASSIERSYNEQFF. For the CDR3, the DNA is TGTGCCAGTAGCATAGAACGCTCCTACAATGAGCAGTTCTTC. This chain links TRBV19 with TRBJ2-1; no clear D. Germline CDR1 is LNHDA and CDR2 is SQIVND (reference sequence). The CDR3 covers 14 residues.

CDR3 DNA sequence: TGTGCCAGCAGCTCCCGGGACGGGAACACCGGGGAGCTGTTTTTT. The encoded protein is CASSSRDGNTGELFF. The chain links TRBV11-2 to TRBJ2-2, with D possibly called TRBD1 or TRBD2 (5 bases each). This CDR3 spans 15 amino acids. In germline, CDR1 is SGHAT, CDR2 FQNNGV. Between the trimmed V and J ends, which lost 4 bases and 1 base, there was a span of 10 bases. The full variable domain, with the rest looked up from reference TRBV11-2 and TRBJ2-2, is EAGVAQSPRYKIIEKRQSVAFWCNPISGHATLYWYQQILGQGPKLLIQFQNNGVVDDSQLPKDRFSAERLKGVDSTLKIQPAKLEDSAVYLCASSSRDGNTGELFFGEGSRLTVL.

This chain links TRBV2 with TRBJ2-3, with 9 bases that match TRBD2. Germline CDR1 reads SNHLY; CDR2 reads FYNNEI. After removal of 6 bases from V and 2 bases from J, the junction contained 6 bases not matched to a gene. CDR3 size: 15 residues. The CDR3 sequence is CASRIAGGPTDTQYF. CDR3 coding DNA: TGTGCCAGCAGGATCGCGGGGGGGCCCACAGATACGCAGTATTTT.

This clone was seen once. The rearrangement joins TRBV23-1 to TRBJ2-2; D is unclear. TRBV23-1 is an open reading frame whose function is uncertain. V was trimmed by 4 bases and J by 9 bases, leaving 15 bases between them. This CDR3 comprises 14 residues. CDR3 bases: TGCGCCAGCAGTCGAGCCAACCAGGCCAGGGAGCTGTTTTTT. Its translation is CASSRANQARELFF.

V and J are TRBV11-2 and TRBJ1-1; no firm D call. The CDR3 is 14 residues long. CDR1 is SGHAT, CDR2 FQNNGV, per germline. The V end was cut by 1 base, the J end by 6 bases, with 12 bases between. Here the CDR3 reads CASSLGTHRPEAFF. For the CDR3, the DNA is TGTGCCAGCAGCTTAGGGACTCACCGGCCTGAAGCTTTCTTT.

CDR3 sequence: CSVGGTEAFF. CDR3 sequence (DNA): TGCAGCGTTGGAGGCACTGAAGCTTTCTTT. The chain uses TRBV29-1 and TRBJ1-1; no clear D gene. Per the germline V gene, CDR1 is SQVTM and CDR2 is ANQGSEA. This CDR3 region has 10 residues. Trimming removed 4 bases from V and 4 bases from J, with 4 bases in between.

The chain employs TRBV6-5 and TRBJ2-2; D remains ambiguous. V was cut by 2 bases and J by 6 bases, with 4 bases left in between. Germline V gene data show CDR1 as MNHEY and CDR2 as SVGAGI. The CDR3 sequence is 12 residues long. The CDR3 sequence is CASSYRAGELFF. CDR3 coding DNA: TGTGCCAGCAGTTACAGGGCCGGGGAGCTGTTTTTT.

This clone was seen just once. The CDR3, as DNA: TGTGCCAGCAGTGAACAATCAGCGGGGGGGTCTGAGCAGTTCTTC. It codes for CASSEQSAGGSEQFF. V and J are TRBV6-1 and TRBJ2-1; 10 bases match TRBD2. Germline lookup yields CDR1 MNHNS and CDR2 SASEGT. This CDR3 region has 15 residues. Trimming cost V 2 bases and J 9 bases; bases outside gene matches: 7.

The V and J genes are TRBV24-1 and TRBJ2-1; 10 positions match TRBD2. From germline, CDR1 is KGHDR and CDR2 SFDVKD. J was trimmed by 0 bases and V by 0 bases; bases with no gene match: 1. The CDR3 is 17 residues long. The CDR3 reads CATSDLTSGDSYNEQFF. The CDR3 region has the DNA TGTGCCACCAGTGATTTGACTAGCGGGGACTCCTACAATGAGCAGTTCTTC.

CDR3 sequence (DNA): TGTGCCAGCAGCCAAGAGGATTGGGGACTCCTGGCTAATTCACCCCTCCACTTT. Residues: CASSQEDWGLLANSPLHF. The rearrangement uses TRBV14 and TRBJ1-6, with D possibly being TRBD1 (5 bases). V dropped 0 bases and J dropped 6 bases, with 18 bases sitting between them. Germline lookup yields CDR1 SGHDN and CDR2 FVKESK. This CDR3 has 18 amino acids. The entire variable domain, with the rest obtained from reference TRBV14 and TRBJ1-6, is as follows: EAGVTQFPSHSVIEKGQTVTLRCDPISGHDNLYWYRRVMGKEIKFLLHFVKESKQDESGMPNNRFLAERTGGTYSTLKVQPAELEDSGVYFCASSQEDWGLLANSPLHFGNGTRLTVT.

The chain is built from TRBV18 and TRBJ2-3; D is possibly TRBD1 (6 bases). The germline V and J ends were trimmed by 3 bases and 0 bases, with 13 bases remaining between them. CDR1 and CDR2 (germline): KGHSH, LQKENI. There are 16 residues in the CDR3. The CDR3 DNA is TGTGCCAGCTCACCGAAGGACAGTGGGAGCACAGATACGCAGTATTTT. Encoded protein: CASSPKDSGSTDTQYF.

V gene TRBV10-2 combines with J gene TRBJ1-5; D remains unclear. V gave up 1 base and J gave up 11 bases, with 18 bases separating them. The CDR3 extends over 15 amino acids. Germline V gene lookup returns CDR1 WSHSY and CDR2 SAAADI. CDR3 nucleotide sequence: TGCGCCAGCAGTGAGTTAGGCCCGAGTCAATCGGCCCAGCATTTT. Translated: CASSELGPSQSAQHF.

The table lists this clone with a count of one. This chain joins TRBV10-1 and TRBJ1-1, with 11 bases lining up with TRBD1. CDR1 and CDR2 (germline): WNHNN, SYGVQD (reference sequence). This CDR3 contains 13 residues. The trim removed 6 bases at V and 5 bases at J, leaving 2 bases unmatched. The CDR3 nucleotides read TGCGCCAGCAGGGGGACAGGGGGGACTGAAGCTTTCTTT. Residues: CASRGTGGTEAFF.

This chain joins TRBV7-3 and TRBJ2-3; unclear D gene. V was trimmed by 1 base and J by 6 bases, leaving 5 bases between them. The CDR3 is made up of 12 amino acids. Per germline, CDR1 SGHTA and CDR2 FQGTGA. Here the CDR3 reads CASSLNGDTQYF. CDR3 DNA sequence: TGTGCCAGCAGCTTAAATGGGGATACGCAGTATTTT.

The V and J genes are TRBV7-2 and TRBJ1-1; D ambiguous. Germline V gives CDR1 SGHTA, CDR2 FQGNSA. The CDR3 length is 14 residues. Trimming took off 6 bases at V and 3 bases at J, with 14 bases between the two ends. As DNA, the CDR3 is TGTGCCAGCAGTCAAGATAGTACGTACACTGAAGCTTTCTTT. It codes for CASSQDSTYTEAFF.

CDR3 nucleotides: TGTGCCAGCAGCTTCTCAGGGGGCCGAGAGACCCAGTACTTC. Translation gives CASSFSGGRETQYF. This sequence joins TRBV7-9 and TRBJ2-5; 8 bases map to TRBD1. This CDR3 contains 14 residues. Germline CDR1 reads SEHNR; CDR2 reads FQNEAQ (reference sequence). V was pared by 3 bases and J by 4 bases, with 4 bases of the junction left unmatched.

The rearrangement links TRBV3-1 (or the pseudogene TRBV3-2) to TRBJ2-5, with no clear D. V lost 0 bases to trimming and J lost 4 bases, with 3 bases between them. The V gene's germline CDR1 is LGHDT and CDR2 YNNKEL (reference sequence). The CDR3 loop spans 12 amino acids. CDR3 residues: CASSQERETQYF. In DNA, the CDR3 is TGTGCCAGCAGCCAAGAACGAGAGACCCAGTACTTC.

The chain employs TRBV18 and TRBJ1-1, with D perhaps matching TRBD1 (5 bases). The length of the CDR3 is 13 residues. Germline lookup yields CDR1 KGHSH and CDR2 LQKENI. V gave up 3 bases and J gave up 3 bases, with 8 bases separating them. CDR3 in DNA: TGTGCCAGCTCACCCAGGGAGGACACTGAAGCTTTCTTT. Translated: CASSPREDTEAFF.

The chain recombines TRBV3-1 (or the pseudogene TRBV3-2) with TRBJ2-5; D remains unclear. The germline V and J ends were trimmed by 0 bases and 5 bases, with 4 bases remaining between them. Per the germline V gene, CDR1 is LGHDT and CDR2 is YNNKEL (reference sequence). The CDR3 spans 12 residues. CDR3 sequence reads: CASSQDRETQYF. As DNA, the CDR3 is TGTGCCAGCAGCCAAGACCGGGAGACCCAGTACTTC.

The chain combines TRBV5-4 with TRBJ2-7; D is perhaps TRBD1 or TRBD2 (6 bases each). The CDR3 runs to 16 residues. The V end lost 0 bases, the J end lost 3 bases, and 16 bases lay between the germline ends. CDR1 SGHNT and CDR2 YYREEE come from the germline V gene (reference sequence). The CDR3 here is CASSLVGAGLNYEQYF. In nucleotides, the CDR3 is TGTGCCAGCAGCTTGGTGGGGGCGGGACTCAACTACGAGCAGTACTTC.

The V and J genes are TRBV5-4 and TRBJ2-2; D is undetermined. The V gene's germline CDR1 is SGHNT and CDR2 YYREEE (reference sequence). V was shortened by 0 bases and J by 1 base, with 7 bases between the two germline ends. The CDR3 length is 15 residues. CDR3 loop: CASSLGGENTGELFF. CDR3 nucleotide sequence: TGTGCCAGCAGCTTGGGTGGGGAGAACACCGGGGAGCTGTTTTTT. Full variable domain (missing parts from reference TRBV5-4 and TRBJ2-2): ETGVTQSPTHLIKTRGQQVTLRCSSQSGHNTVSWYQQALGQGPQFIFQYYREEENGRGNFPPRFSGLQFPNYSSELNVNALELDDSALYLCASSLGGENTGELFFGEGSRLTVL.

V gene TRBV6-2 or TRBV6-3 combines with J gene TRBJ2-5; no definite D call. The V gene's germline CDR1 is MNHEY and CDR2 SVGEGT. V gave up 2 bases and J gave up 2 bases, with 6 bases separating them. CDR3 length: 13 residues. The CDR3 nucleotides are TGTGCCAGCAGTTACAAGGGACAAGAGACCCAGTACTTC. Encoded protein: CASSYKGQETQYF.